This T cell receptor (beta chain) was found in a study of cytomegalovirus exposure and HLA in healthy donors. PCR used 60 Vbeta primers and 13 Jbeta primers. Some clones are missing from TCRdb's copy, which holds only in-frame ones; the method was immunoSEQ multiplex PCR. Here the sample spans around 62,000 clones, less than 80% being singletons. A note on this clone: Its matching antigen is unknown. A far larger clone lies a single base away; this is likely a read error. In the same sample, other DNA sequences code for this CDR3.

The CDR3 totals 14 residues. V shed 5 bases and J shed 2 bases, with 12 bases lying between them. In germline, CDR1 is SEHNR, CDR2 FQNEAQ (reference sequence). The study's findings and limits: An analysis done earlier found most TCR beta V segments productive about 87% or about 30% of the time. 164 TCR beta chains were listed as cytomegalovirus-associated. The authors later found TCR association rates varying by HLA locus, with DRB1 most and HLA-C fewest. With further analysis later on, most CMV-associated TCR beta chains appeared HLA-restricted.

Specimen: PBMCs. The rearrangement joins TRBV7-9 to TRBJ1-1; D is undetermined. This clonotype was obtained from a man aged 60 to 69 in good health and CMV-seropositive. Here the CDR3 reads CASSPDGINTEAFF. For the CDR3, the DNA is TGTGCCAGCAGCCCGGACGGGATTAACACTGAAGCTTTCTTT. Looking up the rest from reference TRBV7-9 and TRBJ1-1 gives the full variable domain: DTGVSQNPRHKITKRGQNVTFRCDPISEHNRLYWYRQTLGQGPEFLTYFQNEAQLEKSRLLSDRFSAERPKGSFSTLEIQRTEQGDSAMYLCASSPDGINTEAFFGQGTRLTVV.